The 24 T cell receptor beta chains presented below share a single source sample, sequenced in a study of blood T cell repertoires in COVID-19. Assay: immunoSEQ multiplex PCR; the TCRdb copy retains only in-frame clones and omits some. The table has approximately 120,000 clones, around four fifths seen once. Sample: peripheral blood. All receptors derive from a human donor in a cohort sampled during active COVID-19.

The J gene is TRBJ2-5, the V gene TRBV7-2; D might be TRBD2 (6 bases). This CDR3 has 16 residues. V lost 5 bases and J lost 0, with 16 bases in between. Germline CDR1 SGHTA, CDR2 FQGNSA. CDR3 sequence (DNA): TGTGCCAGCAGCCCCGAGGCGCGGGGTAACCAAGAGACCCAGTACTTC. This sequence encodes CASSPEARGNQETQYF.

CDR3 residues: CASSQSVLVAEQYF. The CDR3 DNA follows: TGTGCCAGCAGTCAAAGCGTCCTAGTTGCCGAGCAGTACTTC. The chain recombines TRBV7-8 with TRBJ2-7; D call uncertain. The ends were cut back, 6 bases at V and 6 bases at J, with 18 bases in the middle. Germline CDR1 SGHVS, CDR2 FQNEAQ. CDR3 size: 14 residues. The whole variable domain, remainder taken from reference TRBV7-8 and TRBJ2-7, is GAGVSQSPRYKVAKRGQDVALRCDPISGHVSLFWYQQALGQGPEFLTYFQNEAQLDKSGLPSDRFFAERPEGSVSTLKIQRTQQEDSAVYLCASSQSVLVAEQYFGPGTRLTVT.

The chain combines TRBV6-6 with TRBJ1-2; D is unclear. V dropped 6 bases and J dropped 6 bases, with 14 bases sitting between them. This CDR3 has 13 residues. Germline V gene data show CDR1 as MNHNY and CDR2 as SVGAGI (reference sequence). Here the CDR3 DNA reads TGTGCCAGCAGCCTACGGGGTGCCAATGGCTACACCTTC. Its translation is CASSLRGANGYTF.

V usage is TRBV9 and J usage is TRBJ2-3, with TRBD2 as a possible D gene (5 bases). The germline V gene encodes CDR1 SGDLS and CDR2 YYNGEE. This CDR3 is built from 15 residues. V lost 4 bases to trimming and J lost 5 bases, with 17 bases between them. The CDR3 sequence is CASSPVPWGVDTQYF. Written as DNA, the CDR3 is TGTGCCAGCAGCCCCGTCCCCTGGGGAGTAGATACGCAGTATTTT. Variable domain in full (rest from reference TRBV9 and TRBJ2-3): DSGVTQTPKHLITATGQRVTLRCSPRSGDLSVYWYQQSLDQGLQFLIQYYNGEERAKGNILERFSAQQFPDLHSELNLSSLELGDSALYFCASSPVPWGVDTQYFGPGTRLTVL.

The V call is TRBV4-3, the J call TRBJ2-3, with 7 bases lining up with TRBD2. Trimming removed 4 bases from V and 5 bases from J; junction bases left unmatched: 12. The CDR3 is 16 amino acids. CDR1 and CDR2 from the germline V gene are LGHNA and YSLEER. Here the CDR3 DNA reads TGCGCCAGCAGCCCCTCAGGCGGGGCTAGCGGAGATACGCAGTATTTT. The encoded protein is CASSPSGGASGDTQYF.

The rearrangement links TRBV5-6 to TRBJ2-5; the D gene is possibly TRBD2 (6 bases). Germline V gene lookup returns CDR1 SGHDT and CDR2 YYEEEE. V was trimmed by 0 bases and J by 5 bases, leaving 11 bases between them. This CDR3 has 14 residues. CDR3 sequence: CASSLGSGVETQYF. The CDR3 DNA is TGTGCCAGCAGCTTGGGGTCGGGAGTCGAGACCCAGTACTTC. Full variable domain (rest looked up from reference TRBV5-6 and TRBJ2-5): DAGVTQSPTHLIKTRGQQVTLRCSPKSGHDTVSWYQQALGQGPQFIFQYYEEEERQRGNFPDRFSGHQFPNYSSELNVNALLLGDSALYLCASSLGSGVETQYFGPGTRLLVL.

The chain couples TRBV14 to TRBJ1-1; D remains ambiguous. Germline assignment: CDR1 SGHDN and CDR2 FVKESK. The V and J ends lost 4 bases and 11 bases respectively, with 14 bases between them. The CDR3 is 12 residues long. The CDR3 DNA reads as TGTGCCAGCAGCCGAGTTAATCAGCGGGCTTTCTTT. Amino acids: CASSRVNQRAFF.

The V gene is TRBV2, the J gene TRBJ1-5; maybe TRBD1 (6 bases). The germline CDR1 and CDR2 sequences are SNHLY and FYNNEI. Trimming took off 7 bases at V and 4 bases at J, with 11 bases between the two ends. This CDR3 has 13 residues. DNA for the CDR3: TGTGCCAGCAAAACAGGGCAAAATCAGCCCCAGCATTTT. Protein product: CASKTGQNQPQHF.

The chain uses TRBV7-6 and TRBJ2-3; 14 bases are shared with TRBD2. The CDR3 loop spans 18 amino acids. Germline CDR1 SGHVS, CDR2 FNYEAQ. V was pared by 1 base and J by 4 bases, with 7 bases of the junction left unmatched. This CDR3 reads CASSLGPGLAGEADTQYF. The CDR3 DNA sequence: TGTGCCAGCAGCTTAGGGCCGGGACTAGCGGGAGAGGCAGATACGCAGTATTTT.

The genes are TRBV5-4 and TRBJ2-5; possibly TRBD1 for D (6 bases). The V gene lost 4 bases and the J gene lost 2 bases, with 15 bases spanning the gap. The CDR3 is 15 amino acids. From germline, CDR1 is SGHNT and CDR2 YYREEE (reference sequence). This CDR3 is CASSRMAQGQETQYF. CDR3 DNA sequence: TGTGCCAGCAGCCGGATGGCGCAGGGGCAAGAGACCCAGTACTTC.

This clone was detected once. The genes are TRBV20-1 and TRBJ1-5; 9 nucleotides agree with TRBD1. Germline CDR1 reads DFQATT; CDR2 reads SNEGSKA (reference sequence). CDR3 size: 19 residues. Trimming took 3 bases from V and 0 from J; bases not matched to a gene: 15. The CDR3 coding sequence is TGCAGTGCTAGTAGAGGGTTTGGGACAGGGCCTAATAGCAATCAGCCCCAGCATTTT. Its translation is CSASRGFGTGPNSNQPQHF.

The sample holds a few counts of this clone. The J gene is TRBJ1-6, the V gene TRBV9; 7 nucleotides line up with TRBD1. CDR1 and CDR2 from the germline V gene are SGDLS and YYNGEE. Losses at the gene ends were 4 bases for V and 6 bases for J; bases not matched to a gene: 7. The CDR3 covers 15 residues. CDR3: CASSPQGDSNSPLHF. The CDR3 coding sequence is TGTGCCAGCAGCCCCCAGGGGGACAGTAATTCACCCCTCCACTTT.

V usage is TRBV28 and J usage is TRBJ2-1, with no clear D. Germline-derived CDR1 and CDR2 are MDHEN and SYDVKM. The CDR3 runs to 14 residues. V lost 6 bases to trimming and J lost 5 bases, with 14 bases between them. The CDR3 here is CASRGSGTNNEQFF. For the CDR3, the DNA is TGTGCCAGCAGGGGTTCAGGAACAAACAATGAGCAGTTCTTC.

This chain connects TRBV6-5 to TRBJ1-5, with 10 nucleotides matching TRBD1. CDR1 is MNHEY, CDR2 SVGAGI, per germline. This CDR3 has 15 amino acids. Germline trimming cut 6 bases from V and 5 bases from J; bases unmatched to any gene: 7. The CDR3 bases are TGTGCCAGCAGGGCGACAGGGGGCAGGTATCAGCCCCAGCATTTT. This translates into CASRATGGRYQPQHF.

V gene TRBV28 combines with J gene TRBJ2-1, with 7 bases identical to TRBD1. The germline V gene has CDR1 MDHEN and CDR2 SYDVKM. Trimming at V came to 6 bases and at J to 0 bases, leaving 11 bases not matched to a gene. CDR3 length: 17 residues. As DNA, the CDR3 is TGTGCCAGCAGAAGTACCACAGGGGTGGCCTCCTACAATGAGCAGTTCTTC. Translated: CASRSTTGVASYNEQFF.

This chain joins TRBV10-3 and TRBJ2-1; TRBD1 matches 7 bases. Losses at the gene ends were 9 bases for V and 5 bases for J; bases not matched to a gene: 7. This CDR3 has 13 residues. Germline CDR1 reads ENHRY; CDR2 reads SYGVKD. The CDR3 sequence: CAIQGQADNEQFF. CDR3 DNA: TGTGCCATACAAGGACAGGCAGACAATGAGCAGTTCTTC.

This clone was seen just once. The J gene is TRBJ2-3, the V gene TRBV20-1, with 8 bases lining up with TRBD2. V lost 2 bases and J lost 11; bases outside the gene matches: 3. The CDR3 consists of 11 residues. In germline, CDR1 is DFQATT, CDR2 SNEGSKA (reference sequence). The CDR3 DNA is TGCAGTGCTAGAAGCGGGGGCGGGCAGTATTTT. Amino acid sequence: CSARSGGGQYF.

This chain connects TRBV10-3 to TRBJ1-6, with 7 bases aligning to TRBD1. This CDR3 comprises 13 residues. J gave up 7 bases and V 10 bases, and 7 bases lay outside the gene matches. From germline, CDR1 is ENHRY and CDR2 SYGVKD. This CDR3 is CANRGTENSPLHF. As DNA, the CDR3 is TGTGCCAATCGTGGGACAGAGAATTCACCCCTCCACTTT.

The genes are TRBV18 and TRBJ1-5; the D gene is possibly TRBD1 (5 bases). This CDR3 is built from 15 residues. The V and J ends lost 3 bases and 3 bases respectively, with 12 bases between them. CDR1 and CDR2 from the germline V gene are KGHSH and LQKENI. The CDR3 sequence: CASSPLQGSNQPQHF. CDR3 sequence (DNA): TGTGCCAGCTCACCGCTTCAGGGTTCCAATCAGCCCCAGCATTTT.

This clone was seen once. CDR3 in amino acids: CASSSSLQNTGELFF. In DNA, the CDR3 is TGTGCCAGCAGTTCTAGCCTACAGAACACCGGGGAGCTGTTTTTT. J is TRBJ2-2 and V is TRBV28, with a weak D call TRBD2 (5 bases). Germline lookup yields CDR1 MDHEN and CDR2 SYDVKM. Deletions cut 4 bases from V and 1 base from J, with 10 bases between. The CDR3 loop spans 15 amino acids.

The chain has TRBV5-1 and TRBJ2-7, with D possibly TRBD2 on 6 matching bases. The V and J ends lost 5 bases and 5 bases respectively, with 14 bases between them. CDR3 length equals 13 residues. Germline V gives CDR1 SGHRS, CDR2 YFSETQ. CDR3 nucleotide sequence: TGCGCCAGCAGTGCTAGCGTTATGGACGAGCAGTACTTC. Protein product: CASSASVMDEQYF.

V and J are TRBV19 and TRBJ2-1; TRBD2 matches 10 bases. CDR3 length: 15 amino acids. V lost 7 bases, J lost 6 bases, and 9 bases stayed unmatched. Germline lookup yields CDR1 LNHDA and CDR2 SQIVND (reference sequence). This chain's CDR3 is CASTSGLATFNEQFF. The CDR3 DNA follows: TGTGCCAGTACCTCGGGACTAGCGACCTTCAATGAGCAGTTCTTC.

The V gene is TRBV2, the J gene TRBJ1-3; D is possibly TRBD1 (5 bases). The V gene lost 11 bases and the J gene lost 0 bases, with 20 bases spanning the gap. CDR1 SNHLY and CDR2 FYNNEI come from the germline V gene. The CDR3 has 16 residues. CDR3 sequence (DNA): TGTGCCGGGAAGGGGCAAGACCTAACCTCTGGAAACACCATATATTTT. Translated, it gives CAGKGQDLTSGNTIYF.

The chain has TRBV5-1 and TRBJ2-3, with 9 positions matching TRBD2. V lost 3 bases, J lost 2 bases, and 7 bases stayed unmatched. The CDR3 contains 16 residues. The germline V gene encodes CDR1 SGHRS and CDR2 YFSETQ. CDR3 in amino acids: CASSSSTSGATDTQYF. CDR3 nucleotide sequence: TGCGCCAGCAGCTCATCGACTAGCGGTGCCACAGATACGCAGTATTTT.